This is a list of T cell receptor beta chains from one sample in a study of CD8+CD57+ T cells in acquired aplastic anemia. TCRdb called the reads again in MiXCR, with one record for every CDR3 protein. The data hold a few hundred thousand distinct CDR3 sequences, with around 82% observed a single time. The sequenced sample consisted of sorted CD4+, CD8+, or CD8+CD57+ T cells (not recorded which) from PBMCs. The receptors were sampled from a human donor with aplastic anemia. Each CDR3 is given with its conserved first and last residue. The D gene is left open where the match is weak. Clone size is stated in some rows and not others, as once, few, many or a class when expanded.

j_call | d_call | clone_size | v_call | cdr3_aa | cdr3_nt
TRBJ2-3 | TRBD2 | NA | TRBV19 | CASSLDSGLPTDTQYF | TGTGCCAGTAGCCTAGATAGCGGGCTCCCCACAGATACGCAGTATTTT
TRBJ1-6 | TRBD1 | NA | TRBV20-1 | CSAIHGQESHNSPLHF | TGCAGTGCTATACACGGACAGGAGTCCCATAATTCACCCCTCCACTTT
TRBJ1-1 | TRBD1 | NA | TRBV2 | CASSGTVEAFF | TGTGCCAGCAGCGGGACAGTCGAAGCTTTCTTT
TRBJ2-7 | NA | NA | TRBV20-1 | CSARDDRQGYEQYF | TGCAGTGCTAGAGATGACCGCCAGGGCTACGAGCAGTACTTC
TRBJ1-6 | NA | NA | TRBV9 | CAGRQGNSPLHF | TGTGCCGGTAGGCAGGGAAACTCACCCCTCCACTTT
TRBJ2-3 | NA | NA | TRBV9 | CASSVGGDPHTLYF | TGTGCCAGCAGCGTAGGGGGAGATCCCCATACGTTGTATTTT
TRBJ2-3 | NA | NA | TRBV7-6 | CASSLAHGTKAHQF | TGTGCCAGCAGCTTAGCCCACGGGACAAAAGCGCACCAGTTT
TRBJ2-1 | TRBD2 | NA | TRBV9 | CASSVPAGNEQFF | TGTGCCAGCAGCGTACCAGCGGGAAATGAGCAGTTCTTC
TRBJ2-6 | NA | NA | TRBV9 | CASNLDSIYGYTVLTF | TGTGCCAGCAACCTTGACAGTATCTATGGCTACACCGTCCTGACTTTC
TRBJ1-1 | NA | NA | TRBV9 | CASGEGGTDTESFF | TGTGCCAGCGGGGAGGGGGGCACAGATACTGAGTCTTTCTTT
TRBJ2-7 | NA | once | TRBV7-7 | CAVLGGHDDQYF | TGTGCCGTTCTCGGGGGGCACGACGACCAGTACTTC
TRBJ2-3 | NA | NA | TRBV11-3 | CASSLSGGSDTQYF | TGTGCCAGCAGTTTATCGGGGGGCTCCGATACGCAGTATTTT
TRBJ2-3 | NA | NA | TRBV7-2 | CASSLGAGVTNPYF | TGTGCCAGCAGCTTAGGTGCAGGTGTCACTAATCCGTATTTT
TRBJ2-7 | TRBD1 | NA | TRBV6-1 | CASSEAGQGNYEQYF | TGTGCCAGCAGTGAAGCAGGACAGGGTAACTACGAGCAGTACTTC
TRBJ1-1 | NA | NA | TRBV20-1 | CSARTGNTEAFF | TGCAGTGCTAGGACAGGGAACACTGAAGCTTTCTTT
TRBJ1-1 | TRBD1 | NA | TRBV7-2 | CASSKQGATNEKLF | TGTGCCAGCAGTAAACAGGGGGCAACTAATGAAAAACTGTTT
TRBJ1-5 | NA | NA | TRBV6-1 | CASSELGLGQPQHF | TGTGCCAGCAGTGAACTCGGGCTAGGTCAGCCCCAGCATTTT
TRBJ2-7 | NA | once | TRBV7-8 | CASSLAEGTYTQYF | TGTGCCAGCAGTTTAGCGGAAGGTACCTATACGCAGTACTTC
TRBJ1-2 | NA | NA | TRBV10-3 | CAIFAGGYTF | TGTGCCATCTTCGCAGGTGGCTACACCTTC
TRBJ2-7 | NA | NA | TRBV24-1 | CATGYRGGRYEQYF | TGTGCCACCGGTTACAGGGGGGGTAGGTACGAGCAGTACTTC
TRBJ1-6 | NA | NA | TRBV9 | CASNPTRDNSPLHF | TGTGCCAGCAACCCTACCCGCGATAATTCACCCCTCCACTTT
TRBJ2-7 | NA | few | TRBV7-9 | CATVPFYEQYF | TGTGCCACCGTACCCTTCTACGAGCAGTACTTC
TRBJ2-1 | TRBD1 | NA | TRBV6-2/TRBV6-3 | CASNGTGTSSNEQFF | TGTGCCAGCAACGGGACAGGGACTTCTTCCAATGAGCAGTTCTTC
TRBJ2-3 | NA | many | TRBV27 | CASSLGLAYSTDTQYF | TGTGCCAGCAGTTTAGGGCTAGCGTATAGCACAGATACGCAGTATTTT
TRBJ1-6 | NA | NA | TRBV7-8 | CASSVEGGPDTQHLHF | TGTGCCAGCAGCGTAGAGGGAGGTCCCGATACTCAGCATCTCCACTTT
TRBJ2-1 | NA | NA | TRBV11-1 | CASSRGLADGQDEQFF | TGCGCCAGCAGCCGAGGGCTTGCAGACGGTCAGGATGAGCAGTTCTTC
TRBJ2-2 | NA | few | TRBV5-6 | CASSLERDTGELFF | TGTGCCAGCAGCTTGGAGAGGGACACCGGGGAGCTGTTTTTT
TRBJ1-2 | NA | NA | TRBV5-8 | CASSFAGDYGYTF | TGTGCCAGCAGCTTTGCTGGGGACTATGGCTACACCTTC
TRBJ2-1 | TRBD2 | NA | TRBV7-9 | CASSFERSGGTNVQFF | TGTGCCAGCAGCTTTGAAAGAAGCGGGGGGACCAACGTGCAGTTCTTC
TRBJ2-7 | NA | once | TRBV7-3 | CASSLGDSYEQYF | TGTGCCAGCAGCTTAGGAGACTCCTACGAGCAGTACTTC
TRBJ2-7 | TRBD1 | once | TRBV5-1 | CASRAGTGGYEQYF | TGCGCCAGCAGGGCAGGGACAGGAGGATACGAGCAGTACTTC
TRBJ1-6 | NA | NA | TRBV2 | CASGPGSPSPHYF | TGTGCCAGCGGCCCCGGCAGCCCTTCTCCCCACTACTTT
TRBJ1-2 | NA | NA | TRBV9 | CASSVPYPQGRGSYTF | TGTGCCAGCAGCGTGCCTTACCCCCAGGGAAGGGGCAGCTACACCTTC
TRBJ2-1 | NA | few | TRBV24-1 | CATSEYGANEQFF | TGTGCCACCAGTGAGTACGGGGCAAATGAGCAGTTCTTC
TRBJ2-1 | TRBD1 | NA | TRBV5-1 | CASSLDPGQGAYNEQFF | TGCGCCAGCAGCTTGGATCCCGGACAGGGTGCATACAATGAGCAGTTCTTC
TRBJ1-1 | NA | NA | TRBV6-1 | CASKVAGLNTEAFF | TGTGCCAGCAAGGTAGCAGGGTTGAACACTGAAGCTTTCTTT
TRBJ2-3 | TRBD2 | NA | TRBV9 | CASSVGGGRLDTQYF | TGTGCCAGCAGCGTAGGGGGGGGGAGGCTAGATACGCAGTATTTT
TRBJ2-3 | NA | NA | TRBV9 | CASSWATDPDTKYF | TGTGCCAGCAGCTGGGCGACAGATCCCGATACAAAATATTTT
TRBJ2-1 | NA | NA | TRBV2 | CASSSTVGGFHEQFF | TGTGCCAGCTCCAGCACTGTTGGGGGGTTCCATGAGCAGTTCTTC
TRBJ2-1 | NA | NA | TRBV2 | CASSEGYNEQFF | TGTGCCAGCAGTGAAGGCTACAATGAGCAGTTCTTC